The clone carrying this T cell receptor (beta chain) was recorded many times. The data were obtained in a study of identical twins. This CDR3 has 14 residues. With V trimmed by 6 bases and J by 1 base, 3 bases remained unmatched. TCRdb reprocessed the 5' RACE reads via MiXCR and lists one record per CDR3 protein. This repertoire shows 500,000 to 650,000 distinct CDR3 sequences, about 7.1% found once; its top ten account for 1.5% to 2%. The data also belong to a second study, concerning yellow fever vaccine responses in identical twins.

This clonotype was obtained from a woman in her late teens or twenties in good health. The sample was PBMCs. This chain connects TRBV12-3 or TRBV12-4 to TRBJ2-3; 8 positions match TRBD1. The CDR3 DNA follows: TGTGCCAGCAGCTACAGGGGGGGCACAGATACGCAGTATTTT. Encoded protein: CASSYRGGTDTQYF.